This record looks at one T cell receptor beta chain sequence and its context. Antigen specificity is unknown. The data belong to a study of T cell responses to AZD1222 COVID-19 vaccine. Study information: Second doses were pooled across both intervals (about 4 or about 12 weeks). Study outcomes and limitations: Clonal diversity may have been underestimated in mostly white British donors. The study found vaccine-associated CD4 TCRs spanning spike, dominant at 160-218 and 743-854. Sampling captured repertoires only after the peak T cell response.

TCRdb's copy holds only in-frame clones and misses some; the assay was immunoSEQ multiplex PCR. Counted here are 100,000 to 120,000 clones, around 82% occurring once; the ten biggest clones make up about 4.6%. With 5 bases removed from V and 5 bases from J, the gap between germline ends came to 15 bases. Germline loops: CDR1 MDHEN, CDR2 SYDVKM. The CDR3 spans 14 residues. The chain uses TRBV28 and TRBJ1-1; tentatively, D is TRBD1 (5 bases). Sequenced here: peripheral blood, sampled on day 0 of AZD1222 vaccination. This sequence originates from an adult in good health. CDR3: CASSLPQGRTEAFF. The CDR3 coding sequence is TGTGCCAGCAGTCTCCCTCAGGGTAGGACTGAAGCTTTCTTT.